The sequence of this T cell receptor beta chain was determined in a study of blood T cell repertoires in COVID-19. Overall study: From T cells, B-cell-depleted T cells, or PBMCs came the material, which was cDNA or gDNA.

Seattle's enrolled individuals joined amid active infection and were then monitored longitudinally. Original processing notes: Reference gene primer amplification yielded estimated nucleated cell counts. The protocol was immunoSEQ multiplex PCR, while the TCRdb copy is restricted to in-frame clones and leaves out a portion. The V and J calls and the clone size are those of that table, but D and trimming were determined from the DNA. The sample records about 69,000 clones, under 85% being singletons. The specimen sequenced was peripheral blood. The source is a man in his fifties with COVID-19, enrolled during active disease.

The CDR3 reads CASSGQPAYEQYF. CDR3 in DNA: TGTGCCAGCAGTGGACAGCCAGCCTACGAGCAGTACTTC. The chain employs TRBV25-1 and TRBJ2-7; D possibly corresponds to TRBD1 (5 bases). V was clipped by 4 bases and J by 2 bases, with 9 bases between them. Germline-derived CDR1 and CDR2 are MGHDK and SYGVNS. The CDR3 loop spans 13 amino acids.